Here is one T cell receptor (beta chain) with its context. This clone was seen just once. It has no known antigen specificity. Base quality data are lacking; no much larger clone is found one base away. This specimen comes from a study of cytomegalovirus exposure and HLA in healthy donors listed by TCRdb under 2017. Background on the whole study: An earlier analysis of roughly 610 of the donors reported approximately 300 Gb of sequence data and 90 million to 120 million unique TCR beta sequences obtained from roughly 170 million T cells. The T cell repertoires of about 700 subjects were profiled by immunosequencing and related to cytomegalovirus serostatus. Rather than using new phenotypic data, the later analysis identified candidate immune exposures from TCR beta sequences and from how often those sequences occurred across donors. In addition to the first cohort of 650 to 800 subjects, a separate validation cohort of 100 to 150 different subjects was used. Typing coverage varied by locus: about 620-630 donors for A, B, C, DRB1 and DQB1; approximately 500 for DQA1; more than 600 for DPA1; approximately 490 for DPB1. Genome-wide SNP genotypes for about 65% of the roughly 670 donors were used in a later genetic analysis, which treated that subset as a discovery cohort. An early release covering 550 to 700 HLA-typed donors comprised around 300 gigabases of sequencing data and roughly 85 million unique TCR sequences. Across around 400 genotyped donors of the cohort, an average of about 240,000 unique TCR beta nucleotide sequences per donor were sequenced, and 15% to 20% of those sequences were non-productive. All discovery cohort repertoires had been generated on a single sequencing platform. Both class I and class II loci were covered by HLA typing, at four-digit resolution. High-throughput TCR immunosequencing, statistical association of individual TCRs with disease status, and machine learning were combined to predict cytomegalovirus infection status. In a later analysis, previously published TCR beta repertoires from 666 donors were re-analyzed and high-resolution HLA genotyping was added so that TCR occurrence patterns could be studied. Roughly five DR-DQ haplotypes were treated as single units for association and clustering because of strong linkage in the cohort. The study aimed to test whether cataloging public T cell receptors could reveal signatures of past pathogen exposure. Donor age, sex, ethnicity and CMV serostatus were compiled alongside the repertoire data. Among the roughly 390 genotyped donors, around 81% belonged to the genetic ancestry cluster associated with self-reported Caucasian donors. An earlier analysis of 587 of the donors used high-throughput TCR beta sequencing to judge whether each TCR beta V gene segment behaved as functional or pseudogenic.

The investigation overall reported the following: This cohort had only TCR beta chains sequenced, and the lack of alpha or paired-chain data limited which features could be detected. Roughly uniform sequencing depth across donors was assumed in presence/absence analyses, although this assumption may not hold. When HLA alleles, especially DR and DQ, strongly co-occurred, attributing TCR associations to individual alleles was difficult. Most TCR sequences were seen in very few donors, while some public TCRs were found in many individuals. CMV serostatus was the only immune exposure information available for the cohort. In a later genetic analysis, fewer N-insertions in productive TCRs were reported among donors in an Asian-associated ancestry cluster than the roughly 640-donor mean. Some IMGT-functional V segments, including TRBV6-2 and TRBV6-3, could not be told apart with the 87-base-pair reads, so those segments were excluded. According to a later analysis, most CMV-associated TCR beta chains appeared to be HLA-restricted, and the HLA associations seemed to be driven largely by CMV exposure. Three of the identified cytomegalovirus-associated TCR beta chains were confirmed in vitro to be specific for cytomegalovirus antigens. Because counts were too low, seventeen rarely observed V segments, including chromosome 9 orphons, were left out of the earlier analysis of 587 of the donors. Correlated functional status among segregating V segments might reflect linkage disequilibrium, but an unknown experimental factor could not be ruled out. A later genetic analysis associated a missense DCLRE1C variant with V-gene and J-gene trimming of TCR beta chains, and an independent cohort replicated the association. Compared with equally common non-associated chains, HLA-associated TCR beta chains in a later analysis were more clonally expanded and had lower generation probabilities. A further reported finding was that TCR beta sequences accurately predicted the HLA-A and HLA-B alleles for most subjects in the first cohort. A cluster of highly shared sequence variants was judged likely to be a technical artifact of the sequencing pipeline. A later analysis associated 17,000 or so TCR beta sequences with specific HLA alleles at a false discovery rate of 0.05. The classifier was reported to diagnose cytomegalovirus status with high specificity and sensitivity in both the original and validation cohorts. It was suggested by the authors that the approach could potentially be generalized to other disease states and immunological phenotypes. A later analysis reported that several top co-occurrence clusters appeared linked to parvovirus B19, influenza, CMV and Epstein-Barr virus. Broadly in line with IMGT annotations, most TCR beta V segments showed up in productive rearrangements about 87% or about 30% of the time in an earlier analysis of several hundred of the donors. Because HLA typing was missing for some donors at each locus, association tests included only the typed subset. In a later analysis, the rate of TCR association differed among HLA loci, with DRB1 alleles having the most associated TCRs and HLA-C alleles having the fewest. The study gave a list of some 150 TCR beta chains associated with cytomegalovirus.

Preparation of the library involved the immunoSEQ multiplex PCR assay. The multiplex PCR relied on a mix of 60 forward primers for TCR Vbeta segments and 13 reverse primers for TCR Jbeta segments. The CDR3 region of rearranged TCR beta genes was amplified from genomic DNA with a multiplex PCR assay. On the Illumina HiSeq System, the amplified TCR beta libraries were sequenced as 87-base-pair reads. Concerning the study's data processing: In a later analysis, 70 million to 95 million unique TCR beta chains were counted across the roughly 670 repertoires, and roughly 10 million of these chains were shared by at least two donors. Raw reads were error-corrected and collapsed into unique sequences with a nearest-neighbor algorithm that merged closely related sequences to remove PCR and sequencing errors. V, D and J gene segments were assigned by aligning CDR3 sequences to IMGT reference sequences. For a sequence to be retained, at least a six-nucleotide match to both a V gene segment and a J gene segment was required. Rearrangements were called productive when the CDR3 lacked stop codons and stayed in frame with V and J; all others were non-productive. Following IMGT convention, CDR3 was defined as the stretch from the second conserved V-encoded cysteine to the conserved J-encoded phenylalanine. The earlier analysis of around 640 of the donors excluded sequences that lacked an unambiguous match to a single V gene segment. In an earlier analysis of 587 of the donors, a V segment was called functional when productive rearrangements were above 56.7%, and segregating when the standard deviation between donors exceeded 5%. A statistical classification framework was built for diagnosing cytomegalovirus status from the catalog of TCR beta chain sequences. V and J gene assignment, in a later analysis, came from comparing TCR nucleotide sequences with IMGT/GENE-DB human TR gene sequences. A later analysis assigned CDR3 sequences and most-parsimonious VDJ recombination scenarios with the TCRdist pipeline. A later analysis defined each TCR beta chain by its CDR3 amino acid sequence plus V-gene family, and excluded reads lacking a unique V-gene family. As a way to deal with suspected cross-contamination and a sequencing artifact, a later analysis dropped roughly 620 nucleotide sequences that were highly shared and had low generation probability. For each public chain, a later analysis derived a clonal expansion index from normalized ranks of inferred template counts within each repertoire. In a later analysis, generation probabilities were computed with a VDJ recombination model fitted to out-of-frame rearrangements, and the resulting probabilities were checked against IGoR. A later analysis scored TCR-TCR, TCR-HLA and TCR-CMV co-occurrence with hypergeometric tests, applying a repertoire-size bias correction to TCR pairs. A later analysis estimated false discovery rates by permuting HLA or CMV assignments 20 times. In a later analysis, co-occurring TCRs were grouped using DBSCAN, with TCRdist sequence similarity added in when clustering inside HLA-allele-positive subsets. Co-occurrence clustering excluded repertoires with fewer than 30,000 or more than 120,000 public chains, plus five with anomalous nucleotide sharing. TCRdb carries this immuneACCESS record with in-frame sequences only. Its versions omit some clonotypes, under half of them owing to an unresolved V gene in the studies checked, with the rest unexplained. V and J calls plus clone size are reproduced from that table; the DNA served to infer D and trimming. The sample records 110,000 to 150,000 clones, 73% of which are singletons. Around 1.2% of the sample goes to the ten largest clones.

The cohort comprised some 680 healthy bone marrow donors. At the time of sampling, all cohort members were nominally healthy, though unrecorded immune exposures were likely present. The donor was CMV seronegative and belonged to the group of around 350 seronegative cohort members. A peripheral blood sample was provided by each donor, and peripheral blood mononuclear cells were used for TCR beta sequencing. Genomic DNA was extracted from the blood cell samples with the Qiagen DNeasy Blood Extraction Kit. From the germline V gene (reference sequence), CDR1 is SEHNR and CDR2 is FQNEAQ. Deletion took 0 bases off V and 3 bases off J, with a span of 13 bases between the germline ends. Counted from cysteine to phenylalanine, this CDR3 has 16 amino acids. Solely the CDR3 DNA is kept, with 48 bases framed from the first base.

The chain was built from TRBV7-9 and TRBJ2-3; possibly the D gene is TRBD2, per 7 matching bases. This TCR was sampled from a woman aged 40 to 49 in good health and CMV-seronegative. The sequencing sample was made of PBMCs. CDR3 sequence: CASSLASRGATDTQYF. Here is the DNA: TGTGCCAGCAGCTTAGCATCCCGGGGGGCGACAGATACGCAGTATTTT.